This T cell receptor beta chain is drawn from a study of PD-1 blockade in classical Hodgkin lymphoma. Here immunoSEQ multiplex PCR was the method, and the copy in TCRdb shows in-frame clones only, minus some. The sample includes roughly 68,000 clones, over 90% of them seen just once. Time point denoted: newly diagnosed, previously untreated cHL patient sample. Comparison relied on PBMCs that came from newly diagnosed, untreated classical Hodgkin lymphoma. The V end was cut by 4 bases, the J end by 5 bases, with 5 bases between. This CDR3 contains 11 residues. Germline lookup yields CDR1 MNHNS and CDR2 SASEGT. The sample holds one count of this clone.

The source is a human donor with classical Hodgkin lymphoma. The sequenced sample was peripheral blood mononuclear cells (PBMCs). The J gene is TRBJ2-5, the V gene TRBV6-1; D not certain. The CDR3 sequence is CASSASETQYF. Here the CDR3 DNA reads TGTGCCAGCAGTGCTTCGGAGACCCAGTACTTC.